This T cell receptor (beta chain) was identified during a study of blood T cells in healthy people across ages. Combining a sample-barcoded 5' primer with a J-beta primer mix, a second PCR ran for roughly 6 to 12 cycles. TCRdb re-called the 5' RACE reads with MiXCR, one entry per CDR3 protein. This table holds roughly 800,000 distinct CDR3 sequences, around a quarter found once. The CDR3 loop spans 14 amino acids. J gave up 3 bases and V 2 bases, and 5 bases lay outside the gene matches. Germline V gene data show CDR1 as SGHDT and CDR2 as YYEEEE. The same sample was also studied in work on T cells of mothers and their children.

The sample consisted of blood. The chain employs TRBV5-6 and TRBJ2-7, with TRBD2 matching over 7 bases. This clonotype was sampled from a boy under 18 in good health. For the CDR3, the DNA is TGTGCCAGCAGCTTTATGCGGGAGCTCTACGAGCAGTACTTC. It encodes CASSFMRELYEQYF.